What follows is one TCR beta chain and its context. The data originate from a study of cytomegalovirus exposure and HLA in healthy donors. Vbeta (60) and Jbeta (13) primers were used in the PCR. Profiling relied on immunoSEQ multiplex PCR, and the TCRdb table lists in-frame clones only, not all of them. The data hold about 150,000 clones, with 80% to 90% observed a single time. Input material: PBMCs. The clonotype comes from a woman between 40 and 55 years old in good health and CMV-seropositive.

CDR3 sequence reads: CASSLGGGTDNTEAFF. In nucleotides, the CDR3 is TGTGCCAGCAGTCTCGGGGGGGGGACAGACAACACTGAAGCTTTCTTT. The chain links TRBV6-6 to TRBJ1-1; 7 nucleotides match TRBD1. Germline CDR1 and CDR2: MNHNY and SVGAGI (reference sequence). Losses at the gene ends were 5 bases for V and 2 bases for J; bases not matched to a gene: 11. The CDR3 extends over 16 amino acids.